The 29 T cell receptor beta chains given below trace back to one sample, sequenced in a study of immune evolution from preneoplasia to lung adenocarcinoma (dated by TCRdb to the early 2020s). The receptor library was made with the immunoSEQ multiplex PCR assay. What TCRdb holds here is the immuneACCESS table cut down to in-frame rearrangements. Part of the clones is not present; checked against another copy, under half of the missing clones reflect an unresolved V gene, and the others are unexplained. The sample table lists some 10,000 clones, about four fifths of them with a count of one. Together, the top ten hold less than 3.5% of the sample. Sequencing was carried out using FFPE minimally invasive lung adenocarcinoma tissue. The cell subset or site label, read with the paper, signifies: micro-invasive lung adenocarcinoma (MIA). The source of these receptors is a person aged 65 to 85 with lung adenocarcinoma.

A few counts support this clone. The genes are TRBV30 and TRBJ1-1; D ambiguous. The V end lost 3 bases, the J end lost 12 bases, and 14 bases lay between the germline ends. The CDR3 consists of 11 residues. Germline assignment: CDR1 GTSNPN and CDR2 SVGIG (reference sequence). CDR3 DNA: TGTGCCTGGAGCCGAGACCCCGGAACTTTCTTT. Translating gives CAWSRDPGTFF. The full variable domain, rest sourced from reference TRBV30 and TRBJ1-1, is SQTIHQWPATLVQPVGSPLSLECTVEGTSNPNLYWYRQAAGRGLQLLFYSVGIGQISSEVPQNLSASRPQDRQFILSSKKLLLSDSGFYLCAWSRDPGTFFGQGTRLTVV.

The V and J genes are TRBV4-2 and TRBJ2-2, with TRBD2 as a possible D gene (6 bases). With 7 bases removed from V and 4 bases from J, the gap between germline ends came to 19 bases. Per germline, CDR1 LGHNA and CDR2 YNFKEQ. The CDR3 contains 16 residues. CDR3 protein: CASNRYSGVGTGELFF. Written as DNA, the CDR3 is TGTGCCAGCAATAGGTACTCGGGGGTAGGCACCGGGGAGCTGTTTTTT.

This clone was seen only once. The V gene is TRBV29-1, the J gene TRBJ1-1, with no clear D. Germline V gene sequence: CDR1 SQVTM, CDR2 ANQGSEA. Between the trimmed V and J ends, which lost 6 bases and 2 bases, there was a span of 13 bases. The CDR3 contains 13 residues. In nucleotides, the CDR3 is TGCAGCGTCTCCTCTTGGGAAAACACTGAAGCTTTCTTT. It specifies CSVSSWENTEAFF.

The chain recombines TRBV6-1 with TRBJ1-5; TRBD1 aligns across 7 bases. This CDR3 comprises 16 residues. CDR1 and CDR2 (germline): MNHNS, SASEGT. With V trimmed by 2 bases and J by 7 bases, 11 bases remained unmatched. The CDR3 reads CASSERTGLWEQPQHF. The CDR3 nucleotides are TGTGCCAGCAGTGAAAGGACAGGCCTTTGGGAACAGCCCCAGCATTTT.

This chain connects TRBV21-1 to TRBJ2-2. TRBV21-1 is a listed pseudogene. This CDR3 region has 15 residues. CDR3 residues: CASSLLTAGSWELFF. The CDR3 bases are TGTGCCAGCAGCTTACTCACTGCAGGGAGCTGGGAGCTGTTTTTT.

The chain couples TRBV30 to TRBJ1-1, with TRBD1 identical over 9 bases. Germline CDR1 GTSNPN, CDR2 SVGIG (reference sequence). The CDR3 totals 14 residues. V shed 4 bases and J 0 bases; nucleotides not matched to a gene: 3. The CDR3, as DNA: TGTGCCTGGACGAACAGGGGGCTGAACACTGAAGCTTTCTTT. Amino acids: CAWTNRGLNTEAFF. Together with reference TRBV30 and TRBJ1-1, the CDR3 gives the full variable domain: SQTIHQWPATLVQPVGSPLSLECTVEGTSNPNLYWYRQAAGRGLQLLFYSVGIGQISSEVPQNLSASRPQDRQFILSSKKLLLSDSGFYLCAWTNRGLNTEAFFGQGTRLTVV.

This clone was recorded a few times. The chain links TRBV7-8 to TRBJ1-2; 7 bases match TRBD1. This CDR3 region has 18 residues. The V segment lost 0 bases and the J segment 8 bases; nucleotides outside the gene matches: 18. Germline V gene lookup returns CDR1 SGHVS and CDR2 FQNEAQ. The CDR3 sequence: CASSLADRWGRGVLGYTF. CDR3 in DNA: TGTGCCAGCAGCTTAGCGGATAGGTGGGGCAGGGGGGTTCTAGGCTACACCTTC.

CDR3 residues: CASSLEMDGEKLFF. The CDR3 nucleotides are TGCGCCAGCAGCTTGGAAATGGACGGGGAAAAACTGTTTTTT. The chain joins TRBV5-1 to TRBJ1-4; no definite D call. Trimming pared 0 bases from V and 8 bases from J, leaving 11 bases between. The germline V gene has CDR1 SGHRS and CDR2 YFSETQ. The CDR3 covers 14 residues.

The V gene is TRBV4-1, the J gene TRBJ2-5; 10 bases are shared with TRBD2. Per germline, CDR1 MGHRA and CDR2 YSYEKL. This CDR3 comprises 17 residues. V lost 0 bases to trimming and J lost 3 bases; unmatched junction nucleotides: 7. For the CDR3, the DNA is TGCGCCAGCAGCCAAGATAGGCTAGCGGGGGTTAAAGAGACCCAGTACTTC. Protein product: CASSQDRLAGVKETQYF.

The chain is built from TRBV4-2 and TRBJ1-4; D is uncertain. In germline, CDR1 is LGHNA, CDR2 YNFKEQ. This CDR3 is 15 amino acids long. Trimming removed 1 base at V and 3 bases at J, with 9 bases between. The CDR3 protein is CASSQGGVSNEKLFF. CDR3 sequence (DNA): TGTGCCAGCAGCCAAGGGGGAGTGTCTAATGAAAAACTGTTTTTT.

This rearrangement joins TRBV11-3 to TRBJ1-2; the match to TRBD1 covers 7 bases. The CDR3 is made up of 14 amino acids. Germline CDR1 is SGHNT and CDR2 is YENEEA. Trimming at V came to 1 base and at J to 5 bases, leaving 4 bases not matched to a gene. DNA of the CDR3: TGTGCCAGCAGCTTAGTTGCAGGGGGGTATGGCTACACCTTC. This translates into CASSLVAGGYGYTF.

The chain joins TRBV7-9 to TRBJ1-1; 7 bases line up with TRBD1. The V and J ends lost 5 bases and 8 bases, in that order; junction bases with no gene match: 8. Germline V lookup: CDR1 SEHNR, CDR2 FQNEAQ (reference sequence). This CDR3 is 13 amino acids long. Here the CDR3 reads CASSPRDRAEAFF. CDR3 coding DNA: TGTGCCAGCAGCCCCCGAGACAGGGCAGAAGCTTTCTTT.

This clone was seen a single time. The chain has TRBV15 and TRBJ2-2; D remains unclear. V gave up 5 bases and J gave up 4 bases, with 14 bases separating them. The germline V gene has CDR1 LNHNV and CDR2 YYDKDF (reference sequence). The length of the CDR3 is 15 residues. CDR3 protein: CATSFGRSGTGELFF. Written as DNA, the CDR3 is TGTGCCACCAGCTTTGGACGCTCGGGCACCGGGGAGCTGTTTTTT.

Only a few counts were recorded for this clone. The genes are TRBV7-9 and TRBJ2-3; tentative D call: TRBD2 (5 bases). This CDR3 comprises 13 residues. V shed 4 bases and J shed 6 bases, with 11 bases lying between them. CDR1 and CDR2 (germline): SEHNR, FQNEAQ (reference sequence). CDR3 DNA sequence: TGTGCCAGCAGCTCGGGATGGGAGGATACGCAGTATTTT. Amino acid sequence: CASSSGWEDTQYF.

The genes are TRBV2 and TRBJ1-2, with 9 bases lining up with TRBD1. Germline CDR1 is SNHLY and CDR2 is FYNNEI. CDR3 length equals 14 residues. Trimming at V came to 6 bases and at J to 4 bases, leaving 6 bases not matched to a gene. In DNA form, the CDR3 reads TGTGCCAGCAGGGCCGACAGGGGGGGCTATGGCTACACCTTC. This encodes CASRADRGGYGYTF.

The gene calls are TRBV5-1 and TRBJ2-7; TRBD1 agrees at 9 bases. CDR1 is SGHRS, CDR2 YFSETQ, per germline. V shed 0 bases, J shed 7 bases, and the junction held 5 bases outside the gene matches. The CDR3 has 14 residues. CDR3 amino acids: CASSLGGQGGEQYF. For the CDR3, the DNA is TGCGCCAGCAGCTTGGGGGGACAGGGCGGGGAGCAGTACTTC.

The chain employs TRBV27 and TRBJ2-2, with D uncertain. Germline CDR1 reads MNHEY; CDR2 reads SMNVEV (reference sequence). The CDR3 loop spans 14 amino acids. Trimming shortened V by 4 bases and J by 1 base, and 7 bases separated the two germline ends. The CDR3 bases are TGTGCCAGCAGTTACCTTGTGAACACCGGGGAGCTGTTTTTT. This gives the protein CASSYLVNTGELFF.

The rearrangement links TRBV28 to TRBJ1-1; D remains unclear. The V end was cut by 3 bases, the J end by 5 bases, with 16 bases between. This CDR3 region has 15 residues. Germline V gene lookup returns CDR1 MDHEN and CDR2 SYDVKM. This CDR3 is CASSFPLGGGTEAFF. CDR3 coding DNA: TGTGCCAGCAGTTTCCCCCTTGGTGGAGGGACTGAAGCTTTCTTT. Full variable domain (remainder filled in from reference TRBV28 and TRBJ1-1): DVKVTQSSRYLVKRTGEKVFLECVQDMDHENMFWYRQDPGLGLRLIYFSYDVKMKEKGDIPEGYSVSREKKERFSLILESASTNQTSMYLCASSFPLGGGTEAFFGQGTRLTVV.

The genes are TRBV28 and TRBJ2-1; D may be TRBD2 (6 bases). There are 15 residues in the CDR3. Germline V CDR1 and CDR2: MDHEN, SYDVKM. Trimming took off 6 bases at V and 4 bases at J, with 16 bases between the two ends. The CDR3 is CASRMEGTDYNEQFF. CDR3 coding DNA: TGTGCCAGCAGGATGGAGGGGACGGATTACAATGAGCAGTTCTTC. Full variable domain (missing parts from reference TRBV28 and TRBJ2-1): DVKVTQSSRYLVKRTGEKVFLECVQDMDHENMFWYRQDPGLGLRLIYFSYDVKMKEKGDIPEGYSVSREKKERFSLILESASTNQTSMYLCASRMEGTDYNEQFFGPGTRLTVL.

This chain links TRBV5-6 with TRBJ2-7, with no clear D. V was shortened by 0 bases and J by 2 bases, with 6 bases between the two germline ends. This CDR3 spans 13 amino acids. From germline, CDR1 is SGHDT and CDR2 YYEEEE. The CDR3 sequence: CASSLEGPYEQYF. CDR3 nucleotide sequence: TGTGCCAGCAGCTTGGAGGGTCCCTACGAGCAGTACTTC. Based on the CDR3 plus reference TRBV5-6 and TRBJ2-7, the full variable domain is DAGVTQSPTHLIKTRGQQVTLRCSPKSGHDTVSWYQQALGQGPQFIFQYYEEEERQRGNFPDRFSGHQFPNYSSELNVNALLLGDSALYLCASSLEGPYEQYFGPGTRLTVT.

This chain uses TRBV4-1 with TRBJ2-2; D is undetermined. Germline CDR1 reads MGHRA; CDR2 reads YSYEKL. This CDR3 spans 16 amino acids. V was clipped by 1 base and J by 1 base, with 10 bases between them. The CDR3 nucleotides read TGCGCCAGCAGCCAAGCGGTACGGCAGAACACCGGGGAGCTGTTTTTT. It translates to CASSQAVRQNTGELFF.

In DNA, the CDR3 is TGTGCCAGCTCACCGACGCCGTCCTACGAGCAGTACTTC. Encoded protein: CASSPTPSYEQYF. The chain is built from TRBV18 and TRBJ2-7; no reliable D call. CDR3 length: 13 residues. Between the trimmed V and J ends, which lost 3 bases and 1 base, there was a span of 7 bases. CDR1 is KGHSH and CDR2 is LQKENI in the germline V gene.

The chain joins TRBV15 to TRBJ2-2; D is uncertain. Looked up from germline, CDR1 is LNHNV and CDR2 is YYDKDF (reference sequence). Trimming shortened V by 6 bases and J by 0 bases, and 8 bases separated the two germline ends. The CDR3 length is 14 residues. The CDR3 DNA reads TGTGCCACCAGTTACAGCTCGAACACCGGGGAGCTGTTTTTT. It yields the protein CATSYSSNTGELFF.

This clone was seen once. At one end the junction does not follow the germline gene, possibly because of a read error. The V and J genes are TRBV6-5 and TRBJ1-4, with D possibly TRBD1 on 5 matching bases. Germline CDR1 reads MNHEY; CDR2 reads SVGAGI. The CDR3 spans 13 residues. The CDR3 spells CASSTGTAEKLFF. The CDR3 coding sequence is TGTGCCAGCAGTACCGGGACCGCAGAAAAATTGTTTTTT.

The chain combines TRBV12-5 with TRBJ2-1; unclear D gene. V dropped 5 bases and J dropped 9 bases, with 17 bases sitting between them. CDR3 length: 14 amino acids. Germline V gene sequence: CDR1 LGHNT, CDR2 FRNRAP. The CDR3 nucleotides read TGTGCTAGTGGTCTAGGACCTGGCAAGACTGAGCAGTTCTTC. Translating gives CASGLGPGKTEQFF.

V and J are TRBV5-4 and TRBJ2-3; 8 bases agree with TRBD1. Germline V gives CDR1 SGHNT, CDR2 YYREEE (reference sequence). V gave up 0 bases and J gave up 2 bases; unmatched junction bases: 2. The CDR3 has 15 amino acids. Here the CDR3 reads CASSLARGHTDTQYF. The CDR3, as DNA: TGTGCCAGCAGCTTGGCCAGGGGGCACACAGATACGCAGTATTTT.

This clone was observed a single time. This sequence joins TRBV6-1 and TRBJ2-7; D gene unclear. The V end lost 0 bases, the J end lost 0 bases, and 12 bases lay between the germline ends. The V gene's germline CDR1 is MNHNS and CDR2 SASEGT. The CDR3 is 16 residues long. CDR3: CASSEAEHPSSYEQYF. CDR3 bases: TGTGCCAGCAGTGAAGCTGAACACCCTAGCTCCTACGAGCAGTACTTC.

The genes are TRBV5-4 and TRBJ2-2; D might be TRBD1 (5 bases). V was shortened by 0 bases and J by 4 bases, with 7 bases between the two germline ends. The germline V gene has CDR1 SGHNT and CDR2 YYREEE (reference sequence). The CDR3 loop spans 14 amino acids. CDR3 nucleotide sequence: TGTGCCAGCAGCTTGGACACAGGCACCGGGGAGCTGTTTTTT. Amino acids: CASSLDTGTGELFF.

This rearrangement joins TRBV30 to TRBJ2-7; D ambiguous. CDR1 is GTSNPN, CDR2 SVGIG, per germline (reference sequence). The CDR3 consists of 14 residues. The ends were cut back, 0 bases at V and 7 bases at J, with 16 bases in the middle. CDR3 in DNA: TGTGCCTGGAGTGTAGACACTGCTGGGTGGGAGCAGTACTTC. As protein: CAWSVDTAGWEQYF.